The 15 T cell receptor beta chains given below trace back to one sample, sequenced in a study of T-cell reconstitution after alpha-beta-depleted transplantation in children. Unique molecular identifiers were used in preparing the TCRbeta library. MiXCR was run by TCRdb on the PCR reads, yielding one entry per CDR3 protein. Of about 540,000 distinct CDR3 sequences listed, roughly 27% are singletons. Source: PBMCs, taken before TCRalphabeta/CD19-depleted stem cell transplant. These receptors originate from a boy in the first two years of life with Wiskott-Aldrich syndrome, due to receive a stem cell transplant.

This chain links TRBV5-5 with TRBJ2-3, with D hard to call. V lost 0 bases and J 7 bases, leaving 18 bases between the germline ends. The V gene's germline CDR1 is SGHKS and CDR2 YYEKEE (reference sequence). The CDR3 sequence is 16 residues long. DNA for the CDR3: TGTGCCAGCAGCTTGGGAGGACCGTCATCTGGGAATACGCAGTATTTT. It codes for CASSLGGPSSGNTQYF.

This chain links TRBV20-1 with TRBJ2-5; 9 bases align to TRBD1. The V gene end was trimmed by 5 bases and the J gene end by 11 bases; junction bases not matched to a gene: 6. The germline gives CDR1 DFQATT, CDR2 SNEGSKA (reference sequence). The CDR3 contains 11 residues. CDR3 region: CSASQGARQYF. The CDR3 bases are TGCAGTGCTTCACAGGGGGCGCGTCAGTACTTC.

The chain has TRBV5-1 and TRBJ2-5; 8 bases map to TRBD2. Trimming at V came to 4 bases and at J to 5 bases, leaving 10 bases not matched to a gene. The germline V gene encodes CDR1 SGHRS and CDR2 YFSETQ. The CDR3 extends over 15 amino acids. Here the CDR3 reads CASSRQASSGETQYF. DNA for the CDR3: TGCGCCAGCAGCCGGCAGGCGTCTAGCGGGGAGACCCAGTACTTC.

This clonotype occurred a few times. This sequence joins TRBV2 and TRBJ2-5; the match to TRBD1 covers 10 bases. V trimming: 8 bases; J trimming: 5 bases; junction bases outside the gene matches: 8. The CDR3 totals 14 residues. CDR1 is SNHLY and CDR2 is FYNNEI in the germline V gene. The CDR3 reads CASDRDRGYETQYF. CDR3 bases: TGTGCCAGCGATAGGGACAGGGGTTATGAGACCCAGTACTTC.

CDR3 bases: TGCGCCAGCAGCTTTAACCCCAGGGTCTCCTACGAGCAGTACTTC. This codes for CASSFNPRVSYEQYF. The V and J genes are TRBV5-1 and TRBJ2-7; D might be TRBD1 (5 bases). Per germline, CDR1 SGHRS and CDR2 YFSETQ. V was cut by 2 bases and J by 0 bases, with 12 bases left in between. The CDR3 loop spans 15 amino acids.

This clonotype has more than one count but fewer than ten. V usage is TRBV5-5 and J usage is TRBJ2-7; 7 bases line up with TRBD1. The CDR3 consists of 13 residues. The germline V gene encodes CDR1 SGHKS and CDR2 YYEKEE (reference sequence). The ends lost 5 bases at V and 6 bases at J; junction bases unmatched: 8. CDR3 bases: TGTGCCAGCAGAACCGACAGGGTTGGCGAGCAGTACTTC. This encodes CASRTDRVGEQYF. The full variable domain, in which reference TRBV5-5 and TRBJ2-7 provide the parts outside the CDR3, is DAGVTQSPTHLIKTRGQQVTLRCSPISGHKSVSWYQQVLGQGPQFIFQYYEKEERGRGNFPDRFSARQFPNYSSELNVNALLLGDSALYLCASRTDRVGEQYFGPGTRLTVT.

This chain joins TRBV24-1 and TRBJ2-5, with D possibly matching TRBD1 (7 bases). Trimming took off 7 bases at V and 5 bases at J, with 16 bases between the two ends. Germline CDR1 and CDR2: KGHDR and SFDVKD. The CDR3 length is 14 residues. CDR3 nucleotides: TGTGCCACCAGGGACAGGTACGGAGGGGAGACCCAGTACTTC. It translates to CATRDRYGGETQYF.

The gene calls are TRBV4-1 and TRBJ2-5; D uncertain. The CDR3 covers 15 residues. The V and J ends lost 0 bases and 7 bases respectively, with 15 bases between them. CDR1 MGHRA and CDR2 YSYEKL come from the germline V gene. CDR3 in DNA: TGCGCCAGCAGCCAAGATGGAAGTCTTAAAGGGACCCAGTACTTC. Translated: CASSQDGSLKGTQYF.

This clonotype turned up a few times. It is unclear where the CDR3 begins or ends on the DNA, so no DNA is shown, and the CDR3 is as TCRdb lists it. The chain joins TRBV12-3 or TRBV12-4 to TRBJ2-1; TRBD1 is the table's D call, not checked against the DNA. The CDR3 numbers 14 amino acids, ends counted. CDR3 residues: CASSFGPGTSEQFF.

The chain has TRBV12-3 or TRBV12-4 and TRBJ2-1; the match to TRBD2 covers 7 bases. The junction had 5 bases not matched to a gene; V was cut back by 7 bases and J by 2 bases. The CDR3 is made up of 14 amino acids. The CDR3 DNA reads as TGTGCCAGCACCCGCGGGAGCGCCTACAATGAGCAGTTCTTC. Protein product: CASTRGSAYNEQFF.

This rearrangement joins TRBV5-1 to TRBJ2-7; D call uncertain. Germline lookup yields CDR1 SGHRS and CDR2 YFSETQ. CDR3 length: 14 residues. The germline V and J ends were trimmed by 2 bases and 6 bases, with 15 bases remaining between them. This CDR3 is CASSFGHPRGEQYF. The CDR3 DNA reads as TGCGCCAGCAGCTTCGGGCACCCTCGCGGCGAGCAGTACTTC. The variable domain in full, completed from reference TRBV5-1 and TRBJ2-7, reads KAGVTQTPRYLIKTRGQQVTLSCSPISGHRSVSWYQQTPGQGLQFLFEYFSETQRNKGNFPGRFSGRQFSNSRSEMNVSTLELGDSALYLCASSFGHPRGEQYFGPGTRLTVT.

This chain joins TRBV20-1 and TRBJ2-5; possibly TRBD1 or TRBD2 for D (6 bases each). Germline V gene sequence: CDR1 DFQATT, CDR2 SNEGSKA (reference sequence). Trimming removed 5 bases at V and 9 bases at J, with 16 bases between. This CDR3 contains 12 residues. CDR3 protein: CSAQTGRGAQYF. The DNA of the CDR3 is TGCAGTGCTCAGACTGGTAGGGGGGCCCAGTACTTC.

The chain is built from TRBV10-3 and TRBJ2-1; perhaps TRBD2 as D (6 bases). This CDR3 contains 16 residues. CDR1 is ENHRY and CDR2 is SYGVKD in the germline V gene. Deletions cut 4 bases from V and 5 bases from J, with 18 bases between. Here the CDR3 reads CAISGSSSAGHNEQFF. The DNA of the CDR3 is TGTGCCATCAGTGGATCTTCTAGCGCCGGCCACAATGAGCAGTTCTTC.

This chain joins TRBV28 and TRBJ2-5, with a tentative D call TRBD1 (6 bases). This CDR3 is built from 13 residues. V was trimmed by 4 bases and J by 2 bases, leaving 8 bases between them. The germline CDR1 and CDR2 sequences are MDHEN and SYDVKM. CDR3 residues: CASSSGQQETQYF. Written as DNA, the CDR3 is TGTGCCAGCAGTTCAGGACAGCAAGAGACCCAGTACTTC.

This clonotype was counted a few times. This chain links TRBV12-3 or TRBV12-4 with TRBJ2-7; 9 bases are a match to TRBD2. Trimming took 1 base from V and 3 from J; bases not matched to a gene: 4. The CDR3 sequence is 15 residues long. The chain's CDR3 is CASSLEGGRDYEQYF. The CDR3 nucleotides read TGTGCCAGCAGTTTAGAGGGCGGGAGGGACTACGAGCAGTACTTC.